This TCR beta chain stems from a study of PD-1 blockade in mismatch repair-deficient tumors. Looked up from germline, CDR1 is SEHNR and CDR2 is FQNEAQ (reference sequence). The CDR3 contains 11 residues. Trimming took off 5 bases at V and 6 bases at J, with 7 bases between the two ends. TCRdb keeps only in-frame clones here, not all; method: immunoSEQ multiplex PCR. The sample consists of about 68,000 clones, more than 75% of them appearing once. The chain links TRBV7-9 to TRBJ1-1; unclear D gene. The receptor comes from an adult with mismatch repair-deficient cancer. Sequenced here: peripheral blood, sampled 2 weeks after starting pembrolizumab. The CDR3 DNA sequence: TGTGCCAGCAGCCGTACGCCTGAAGCTTTCTTT. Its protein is CASSRTPEAFF.